The 7 T cell receptor beta chains below were found in one sample sequenced in a study of T cell changes during pregnancy in multiple sclerosis. Assay: immunoSEQ multiplex PCR; the TCRdb copy retains only in-frame clones and omits some. The data contain 35,000 to 50,000 clones, roughly nine tenths of them seen just once; the ten biggest clones take up roughly 1.2%. The sample consisted of CD4+ T cells from peripheral blood mononuclear cells, taken after pregnancy. The source is a female donor with multiple sclerosis, enrolled in a pregnancy study.

The CDR3 sequence: CASSGASYEQYF. For the CDR3, the DNA is TGTGCCAGCAGTGGGGCTAGTTACGAGCAGTACTTC. The V and J genes are TRBV28 and TRBJ2-7, with a possible D match to TRBD1 (5 bases). CDR1 is MDHEN and CDR2 is SYDVKM in the germline V gene. V lost 5 bases and J lost 4, with 9 bases in between. CDR3 size: 12 residues.

With regard to this clone: The same CDR3 can be traced to other DNA sequences in this sample. This chain joins TRBV28 and TRBJ2-7; D unresolved. CDR1 is MDHEN, CDR2 SYDVKM, per germline. The CDR3 runs to 14 residues. Trimming took 5 bases from V and 1 from J, leaving 12 bases between them. CDR3 sequence (DNA): TGTGCCAGCAGTCCGGTAAGCGTGTCCTACGAGCAGTACTTC. It translates to CASSPVSVSYEQYF.

This chain joins TRBV5-1 and TRBJ1-1; the D is unclear. V shed 2 bases and J shed 1 base, with 12 bases lying between them. The CDR3 is made up of 15 amino acids. CDR1 is SGHRS and CDR2 is YFSETQ in the germline V gene. As DNA, the CDR3 is TGCGCCAGCAGCTTACTTGACCCGGGGAACACTGAAGCTTTCTTT. As protein: CASSLLDPGNTEAFF.

The chain carries TRBV5-1 and TRBJ2-3, with 8 bases aligning to TRBD1. In germline, CDR1 is SGHRS, CDR2 YFSETQ. This CDR3 region has 15 residues. The trim removed 4 bases at V and 3 bases at J, leaving 7 bases unmatched. The CDR3 region has the DNA TGCGCCAGCAGCCCAGGGGGCGCGGGGACAGATACGCAGTATTTT. This translates into CASSPGGAGTDTQYF.

This chain links TRBV6-5 with TRBJ2-5; D may be TRBD1 (6 bases). CDR1 is MNHEY and CDR2 is SVGAGI in the germline V gene. This CDR3 comprises 15 residues. Deletions cut 5 bases from V and 2 bases from J, with 15 bases between. Written as DNA, the CDR3 is TGTGCCAGCAGTCCGCGACAGGTACGACAAGAGACCCAGTACTTC. It translates to CASSPRQVRQETQYF.

The J gene is TRBJ2-7, the V gene TRBV6-5; D not certain. Deletions cut 5 bases from V and 2 bases from J, with 13 bases between. This CDR3 contains 14 residues. Per the germline V gene, CDR1 is MNHEY and CDR2 is SVGAGI. CDR3 nucleotide sequence: TGTGCCAGCAGTCGCACACGTGTTGCCTACGAGCAGTACTTC. Its protein is CASSRTRVAYEQYF.

V gene TRBV30 combines with J gene TRBJ1-5; D is unresolved. Germline CDR1 is GTSNPN and CDR2 is SVGIG (reference sequence). This CDR3 region has 13 residues. With 5 bases removed from V and 3 bases from J, the gap between germline ends came to 11 bases. Here the CDR3 reads CAWGAIDNQPQHF. Here the CDR3 DNA reads TGTGCCTGGGGAGCCATTGACAATCAGCCCCAGCATTTT.